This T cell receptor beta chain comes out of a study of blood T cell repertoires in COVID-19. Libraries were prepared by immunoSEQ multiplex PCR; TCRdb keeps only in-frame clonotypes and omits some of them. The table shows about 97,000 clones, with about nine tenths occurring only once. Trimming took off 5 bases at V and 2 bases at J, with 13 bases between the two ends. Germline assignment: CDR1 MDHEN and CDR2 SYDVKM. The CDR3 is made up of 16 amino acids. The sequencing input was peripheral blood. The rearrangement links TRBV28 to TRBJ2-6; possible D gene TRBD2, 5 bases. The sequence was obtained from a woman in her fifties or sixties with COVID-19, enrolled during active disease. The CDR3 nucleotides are TGTGCCAGCAGTCTCTCTAGCTCCCCTGGGGCCAACGTCCTGACTTTC. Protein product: CASSLSSSPGANVLTF.